Below, one TCR beta chain is given with its context. The second PCR ran about 6 to 12 cycles with a sample-barcoded 5' primer and J-beta primers. Each cDNA molecule received a tag from a template-switch adaptor that had 12 random nucleotides. TCRdb called the 5' RACE reads again in MiXCR, with one record for every CDR3 protein. Found here are about 1.4 million distinct CDR3 sequences, approximately 63% of them singletons; the top ten hold approximately 7%. The data were taken from a study of blood T cells in healthy people across ages. The CDR3 has 17 residues. The J segment lost 4 bases and the V segment lost 1 base, leaving 12 bases of the junction unmatched. CDR1 and CDR2 (germline): SEHNR, FQNEAQ (reference sequence). Each donor was a healthy Caucasian individual from Russia, aged about 6 to 95. Extraction of total RNA produced a minimum of 5.5 micrograms from each sample.

The sample was blood. The chain uses TRBV7-9 and TRBJ1-1; 7 nucleotides agree with TRBD1. This receptor was obtained from a man aged 18 to 29 in good health. In DNA form, the CDR3 reads TGTGCCAGCAGCTTAGGGTCGGGGACAGAAGAACTCACTGAAGCTTTCTTT. This codes for CASSLGSGTEELTEAFF.